This TCR beta chain was observed in a study of Ad26.COV2.S vaccination and SARS-CoV-2 variants. Points from the study as a whole: Vaccinated and placebo-treated recipients had similar non-spike TCR breadth. Among vaccine recipients, spike-specific TCR breadth exceeded that of placebo recipients. Using TCR breadth and depth analyses may have led to underestimated total T cell responses. Reportedly, spike-specific CD8+ and CD4+ T cell responses achieved substantial breadth once vaccination had taken place.

Repertoires were generated with immunoSEQ multiplex PCR, while TCRdb's copy carries only in-frame clones and drops some. The data show tens of thousands of clones, roughly 85% seen once. Of note for this clone: Its matching antigen is unknown.

The CDR3 spans 15 residues. The V gene's germline CDR1 is LNHDA and CDR2 SQIVND (reference sequence). The V segment lost 3 bases and the J segment 6 bases; nucleotides outside the gene matches: 8. Sequenced here: peripheral blood, sampled after recovery from COVID-19. The chain uses TRBV19 and TRBJ1-1; 9 bases match TRBD1. This sequence was found in a human donor who had recovered from COVID-19. CDR3: CASSIGQGLGAEAFF. The CDR3 DNA is TGTGCCAGTAGTATCGGACAGGGGTTGGGGGCTGAAGCTTTCTTT.